The 25 T cell receptor beta chains given below trace back to one sample, sequenced in a study of blood T cell repertoires in COVID-19. The assay was immunoSEQ multiplex PCR, and TCRdb's table has in-frame clones only and misses some. The repertoire has roughly 110,000 clones, roughly 88% of them found once; the top ten carry around 7%. The sample comprised peripheral blood. These TCRs come from a man aged 50 to 59 with active or convalescent COVID-19.

The chain uses TRBV15 and TRBJ2-6; 7 positions agree with TRBD1. This CDR3 contains 19 residues. J gave up 4 bases and V 0 bases, and 12 bases lay outside the gene matches. Germline lookup yields CDR1 LNHNV and CDR2 YYDKDF (reference sequence). CDR3 region: CATSREKQGWDAGANVLTF. CDR3 DNA: TGTGCCACCAGCAGAGAAAAACAGGGGTGGGATGCCGGGGCCAACGTCCTGACTTTC.

The chain has TRBV19 and TRBJ2-7, with TRBD1 matching 7 bases. This CDR3 has 14 residues. J gave up 5 bases and V 4 bases, and 8 bases lay outside the gene matches. Per germline, CDR1 LNHDA and CDR2 SQIVND (reference sequence). DNA of the CDR3: TGTGCCAGTAGTAACTCAGGGGGAGTCGACGAGCAGTACTTC. Translated, it gives CASSNSGGVDEQYF.

The V and J genes are TRBV5-1 and TRBJ1-6, with TRBD1 identical over 7 bases. Germline V lookup: CDR1 SGHRS, CDR2 YFSETQ. The CDR3 runs 15 residues. V dropped 6 bases and J dropped 7; count of bases not matched to a gene: 10. CDR3 residues: CASKYSGQANSPLHF. The CDR3, as DNA: TGCGCCAGCAAATATTCAGGACAGGCCAATTCACCCCTCCACTTT.

The rearrangement links TRBV13 to TRBJ1-3; TRBD1 aligns across 8 bases. There are 14 residues in the CDR3. Germline-derived CDR1 and CDR2 are PRHDT and FYEKMQ (reference sequence). V shed 5 bases, J shed 5 bases, and the junction held 5 bases outside the gene matches. The CDR3 DNA sequence: TGTGCCAGCAGCCTCCGGGACAGGAGAAACACCATATATTTT. Amino acids: CASSLRDRRNTIYF.

The chain carries TRBV2 and TRBJ2-3; 8 bases map to TRBD1. This CDR3 comprises 15 residues. Germline loops: CDR1 SNHLY, CDR2 FYNNEI. Trimming at V came to 3 bases and at J to 4 bases, leaving 6 bases not matched to a gene. The CDR3 region is CASSDRGQRSDTQYF. The CDR3, as DNA: TGTGCCAGCAGTGACAGGGGGCAACGGTCAGATACGCAGTATTTT.

V is TRBV5-1 and J is TRBJ1-2; tentative D call: TRBD1 (6 bases). The CDR3 is 13 amino acids. Germline lookup yields CDR1 SGHRS and CDR2 YFSETQ. The germline V and J ends were trimmed by 3 bases and 7 bases, with 13 bases remaining between them. DNA for the CDR3: TGCGCCAGCAGCTCCGGACAGCGGGGTGGCTACACCTTC. This sequence encodes CASSSGQRGGYTF. Complete variable domain (other parts from reference TRBV5-1 and TRBJ1-2): KAGVTQTPRYLIKTRGQQVTLSCSPISGHRSVSWYQQTPGQGLQFLFEYFSETQRNKGNFPGRFSGRQFSNSRSEMNVSTLELGDSALYLCASSSGQRGGYTFGSGTRLTVV.

The chain carries TRBV11-2 and TRBJ1-1; TRBD1 agrees at 8 bases. From germline, CDR1 is SGHAT and CDR2 FQNNGV. This CDR3 has 16 residues. Losses at the gene ends were 5 bases for V and 3 bases for J; bases not matched to a gene: 11. In nucleotides, the CDR3 is TGTGCCAGCAGCCCTAGGGTTGGACAGGGTCACACTGAAGCTTTCTTT. Translating gives CASSPRVGQGHTEAFF. Complete variable domain (other parts from reference TRBV11-2 and TRBJ1-1): EAGVAQSPRYKIIEKRQSVAFWCNPISGHATLYWYQQILGQGPKLLIQFQNNGVVDDSQLPKDRFSAERLKGVDSTLKIQPAKLEDSAVYLCASSPRVGQGHTEAFFGQGTRLTVV.

The chain links TRBV7-2 to TRBJ2-5, with TRBD2 matching 7 bases. V lost 5 bases, J lost 3 bases, and 9 bases stayed unmatched. The CDR3 sequence is 15 residues long. Germline-derived CDR1 and CDR2 are SGHTA and FQGNSA. The CDR3, as DNA: TGTGCCAGCAGCCTGGGGTGGCTAGCGGAAGAGACCCAGTACTTC. Translating it yields CASSLGWLAEETQYF.

The chain combines TRBV5-1 with TRBJ2-5; 13 positions match TRBD2. After removal of 5 bases from V and 4 bases from J, the junction contained 5 bases not matched to a gene. Germline values: CDR1 SGHRS, CDR2 YFSETQ. The CDR3 has 15 amino acids. In DNA, the CDR3 is TGCGCCAGCAGTCTACTAGCGGGAGGGTCAGAGACCCAGTACTTC. It is translated as CASSLLAGGSETQYF.

The V call is TRBV30, the J call TRBJ2-3; 8 bases are shared with TRBD1. Germline-derived CDR1 and CDR2 are GTSNPN and SVGIG (reference sequence). Trimming at V came to 0 bases and at J to 4 bases, leaving 21 bases not matched to a gene. The CDR3 runs 20 residues. The CDR3 sequence is CAWSVDLQDGGRTGPDTQYF. In DNA, the CDR3 is TGTGCCTGGAGTGTAGATCTTCAAGACGGTGGGAGGACAGGGCCAGATACGCAGTATTTT.

The chain links TRBV6-6 to TRBJ1-1, with D perhaps matching TRBD1 (5 bases). Trimming cost V 6 bases and J 1 base, with 15 bases left between them. The CDR3 extends over 15 amino acids. The germline CDR1 and CDR2 sequences are MNHNY and SVGAGI (reference sequence). CDR3 nucleotide sequence: TGTGCCAGCAGGGGGCTGAGCCACAAGAACACTGAAGCTTTCTTT. Translation: CASRGLSHKNTEAFF.

The chain recombines TRBV9 with TRBJ2-7, with TRBD2 matching over 9 bases. Germline V CDR1 and CDR2: SGDLS, YYNGEE. CDR3 length: 18 amino acids. Trimming cost V 2 bases and J 3 bases; bases outside gene matches: 15. CDR3 coding DNA: TGTGCCAGCAGCGTGGCCCTCTCGGGGGTAGCGGGGGTCTACGAGCAGTACTTC. Translating it yields CASSVALSGVAGVYEQYF.

The chain joins TRBV28 to TRBJ1-5; possible D gene TRBD1, 5 bases. With 6 bases removed from V and 7 bases from J, the gap between germline ends came to 13 bases. The CDR3 spans 13 residues. Germline V gene data show CDR1 as MDHEN and CDR2 as SYDVKM. The CDR3 DNA sequence: TGTGCCAGCAGGTTGGGGGGGAGGCAGCCCCAGCATTTT. Its translation: CASRLGGRQPQHF.

There are a few counts of this clone. The chain couples TRBV19 to TRBJ1-1; weak D call: TRBD1 (5 bases). Trimming stripped 5 bases from V and 8 bases from J, with 15 bases between. This CDR3 spans 13 amino acids. CDR1 and CDR2 from the germline V gene are LNHDA and SQIVND (reference sequence). The CDR3 is CASSVQGKPEAFF. The CDR3 region has the DNA TGTGCCAGTAGTGTGCAGGGTAAGCCCGAAGCTTTCTTT.

This clone showed up just once. The chain joins TRBV6-5 to TRBJ1-2, with a tentative D call TRBD1 (5 bases). V dropped 5 bases and J dropped 4 bases, with 14 bases sitting between them. The CDR3 contains 14 residues. The germline gives CDR1 MNHEY, CDR2 SVGAGI. The CDR3 DNA is TGTGCCAGCAGTCCCCAGGGATCTGGCTATGGCTACACCTTC. Its protein product is CASSPQGSGYGYTF.

A single count supports this clone. The CDR3 nucleotides read TGTGCCAGCAGTTACTCCCTGAGGTGGGGCCAGCCCCAGCATTTT. This codes for CASSYSLRWGQPQHF. The V gene is TRBV6-2 or TRBV6-3, the J gene TRBJ1-5; the D gene is possibly TRBD1 (5 bases). The CDR3 consists of 15 residues. Germline assignment: CDR1 MNHEY and CDR2 SVGEGT. V was shortened by 0 bases and J by 7 bases, with 13 bases between the two germline ends.

The chain combines TRBV6-2 or TRBV6-3 with TRBJ1-5; 7 bases map to TRBD1. The CDR3 length is 15 residues. The trim removed 4 bases at V and 3 bases at J, leaving 6 bases unmatched. Germline lookup yields CDR1 MNHEY and CDR2 SVGEGT. The CDR3 sequence: CASSSPTGPNQPQHF. CDR3 DNA: TGTGCCAGCAGTTCCCCGACAGGGCCCAATCAGCCCCAGCATTTT.

This chain connects TRBV15 to TRBJ2-1, with 9 bases lining up with TRBD2. Germline-derived CDR1 and CDR2 are LNHNV and YYDKDF (reference sequence). There are 15 residues in the CDR3. V was pared by 0 bases and J by 8 bases, with 5 bases of the junction left unmatched. The DNA for the CDR3 is TGTGCCACCAGCAGAGATTTTAGCGGGAGCGATGAGCAGTTCTTC. It translates to CATSRDFSGSDEQFF.

Worth noting for this clone: The same CDR3 also results from other DNA sequences found in this sample. The rearrangement links TRBV28 to TRBJ2-3, with 12 positions matching TRBD1. The CDR3 consists of 17 residues. The germline gives CDR1 MDHEN, CDR2 SYDVKM. Trimming removed 1 base from V and 5 bases from J; junction bases left unmatched: 7. The CDR3 loop reads CASSLLMGQGAEDTQYF. CDR3 DNA: TGTGCCAGCAGTTTATTAATGGGACAGGGGGCGGAAGATACGCAGTATTTT.

The chain combines TRBV7-8 with TRBJ2-3; 8 nucleotides match TRBD2. The germline V gene encodes CDR1 SGHVS and CDR2 FQNEAQ. J lost 3 bases, V lost 2 bases, and 4 bases had no gene match. This CDR3 is 15 amino acids long. CDR3 in amino acids: CASSLRASGTDTQYF. The CDR3 coding sequence is TGTGCCAGCAGCTTAAGGGCTAGCGGGACAGATACGCAGTATTTT.

This clone was observed once. The V and J genes are TRBV5-8 and TRBJ1-5; TRBD1 is a possible D gene (5 bases). Per germline, CDR1 SGHTS and CDR2 YDEGEE. The CDR3 is made up of 15 amino acids. The V gene lost 4 bases and the J gene lost 4 bases, with 15 bases spanning the gap. This CDR3 is CASSRVRGNNQPQHF. The CDR3 DNA reads TGTGCCAGCAGCCGCGTGCGGGGGAATAATCAGCCCCAGCATTTT.

The sample holds a few counts of this clone. The rearrangement links TRBV19 to TRBJ1-1; the match to TRBD1 covers 9 bases. Germline CDR1 is LNHDA and CDR2 is SQIVND (reference sequence). The V gene end was trimmed by 5 bases and the J gene end by 6 bases; junction bases not matched to a gene: 13. This CDR3 has 16 residues. The CDR3 loop reads CASSLQPGQGTPEAFF. The CDR3 DNA is TGTGCCAGTAGTCTGCAGCCGGGACAGGGAACACCTGAAGCTTTCTTT.

The chain combines TRBV28 with TRBJ1-2, with D tentatively TRBD1 (6 bases). The CDR3 spans 13 residues. Trimming cost V 2 bases and J 4 bases, with 8 bases left between them. From germline, CDR1 is MDHEN and CDR2 SYDVKM. CDR3 bases: TGTGCCAGCAGTTTAGGGACAAGCTATGGCTACACCTTC. It encodes CASSLGTSYGYTF.

This clone turned up a few times. CDR3 sequence (DNA): TGTGCCAGCAGGGGACTAGCGGATAACTACGAGCAGTACTTC. It translates to CASRGLADNYEQYF. The gene calls are TRBV28 and TRBJ2-7; 11 bases line up with TRBD2. Germline CDR1 MDHEN, CDR2 SYDVKM. The CDR3 has 14 residues. V dropped 6 bases and J dropped 3; count of bases not matched to a gene: 4.

The chain employs TRBV7-2 and TRBJ2-2; 8 nucleotides agree with TRBD1. The V and J ends lost 3 bases and 4 bases, in that order; junction bases with no gene match: 7. The CDR3 covers 16 residues. Germline V gene lookup returns CDR1 SGHTA and CDR2 FQGNSA. In nucleotides, the CDR3 is TGTGCCAGCAGCTTGGCAGGGGGCGCGCGCACCGGGGAGCTGTTTTTT. It yields the protein CASSLAGGARTGELFF.